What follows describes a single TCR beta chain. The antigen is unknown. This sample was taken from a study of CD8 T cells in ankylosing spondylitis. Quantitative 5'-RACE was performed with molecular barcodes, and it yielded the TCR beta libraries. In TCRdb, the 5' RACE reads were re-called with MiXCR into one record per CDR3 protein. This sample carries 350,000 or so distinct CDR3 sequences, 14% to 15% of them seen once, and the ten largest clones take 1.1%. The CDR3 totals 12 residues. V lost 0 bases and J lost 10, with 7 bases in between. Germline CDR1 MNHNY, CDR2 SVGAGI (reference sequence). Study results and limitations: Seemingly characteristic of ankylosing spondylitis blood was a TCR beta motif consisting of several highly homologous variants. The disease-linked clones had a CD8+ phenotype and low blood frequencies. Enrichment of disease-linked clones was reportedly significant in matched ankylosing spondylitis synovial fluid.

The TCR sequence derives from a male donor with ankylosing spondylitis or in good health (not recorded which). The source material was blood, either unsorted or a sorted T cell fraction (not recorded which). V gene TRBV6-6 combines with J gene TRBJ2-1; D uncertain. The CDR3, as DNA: TGTGCCAGCAGTTACTCTACCGTCGAGCAGTTCTTC. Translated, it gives CASSYSTVEQFF.